A selection of T cell receptor beta chains follows, all from one sample in a study of cytomegalovirus exposure and HLA in healthy donors. This table comes from immunoSEQ multiplex PCR, and its TCRdb copy is limited to in-frame clones, with some not included. The table records some 130,000 clones, around 80% of them present only once. Material: PBMCs. The receptors were sampled from a woman aged 35 to 49 in good health and CMV-seronegative. Both conserved end residues are part of each CDR3. D genes are given only for firm matches. Clone size is shown for a subset of rows, as once, few, many or a class of expanded clone.

j_call clone_size d_call v_call cdr3_nt cdr3_aa
TRBJ2-7 . TRBD1 TRBV10-3 TGTGCCATCAGTTCACAGGGGGATACGAGCTCCTACGAGCAGTACTTC CAISSQGDTSSYEQYF
TRBJ1-1 . . TRBV28 TGTGCCAGCAGTCCCCTCGGTGTCGAAGCTTTCTTT CASSPLGVEAFF
TRBJ2-7 once . TRBV15 TGTGCCACCAGCAGCAGGACTGGGGAGCAGTACTTC CATSSRTGEQYF
TRBJ1-1 . . TRBV27 TGTGCCAGCAGTGCCCCAGGGCACACTGAAGCTTTCTTT CASSAPGHTEAFF
TRBJ2-3 . TRBD1 TRBV7-2 TGTGCCAGCAGCGCTCAGGCAGGGGGCGCAGATACGCAGTATTTT CASSAQAGGADTQYF
TRBJ1-2 . . TRBV21-1 TGTGCCAGCAGCCCACAGGGATGGAGGGGGCGCGGGTTCAACTATGGCTACACCTTC CASSPQGWRGRGFNYGYTF
TRBJ2-4 . TRBD2 TRBV5-1 TGCGCCAGCAGCTGGACTAGCGGGAGGGATATGGCCAAAAACATTCAGTACTTC CASSWTSGRDMAKNIQYF
TRBJ2-7 . . TRBV19 TGTGCCAGTAGTATTAAGGACAGCTCCTACGAGCAGTACTTC CASSIKDSSYEQYF
TRBJ1-5 . . TRBV6-6 TGTGCCAGCAGCCAGATGAATCAGCCCCAGCATTTT CASSQMNQPQHF
TRBJ2-3 once TRBD2 TRBV11-2 TGTGCCAGCAGCTTATGGACTAGCGCTACGCAGTATTTT CASSLWTSATQYF
TRBJ2-7 . . TRBV6-6 TGTGCCAGCAGTTACTCGATGAGCGGCGAGCAGTACTTC CASSYSMSGEQYF
TRBJ2-7 . TRBD1 TRBV10-1 TGCGCCAGCAGTCCGGGACAGGCCTACGAGCAGTACTTC CASSPGQAYEQYF
TRBJ2-5 . . TRBV6-5 TGTGCCAGCAGTCCACAGGGAGGGGGGGAGACCCAGTACTTC CASSPQGGGETQYF
TRBJ2-1 . TRBD2 TRBV29-1 TGCAGCACCACGGGGACTAGCGTGTACAATGAGCAGTTCTTC CSTTGTSVYNEQFF
TRBJ2-7 . TRBD1 TRBV7-9 TGTGCCAGCAGCTCCCAAGGTGGTACAGGGGGCAGCGAGCAGTACTTC CASSSQGGTGGSEQYF
TRBJ1-6 . . TRBV6-1 TGTGCCAGCAGTGAAAGGGGGGGAAATTCACCCCTCCACTTT CASSERGGNSPLHF
TRBJ1-2 . . TRBV6-1 TGTGCCAGCAGTGGTACTGATAACTATGGCTACACCTTC CASSGTDNYGYTF
TRBJ2-1 . TRBD2 TRBV5-1 TGCGCCAGCAGCTCCGGACTAGCGGGGGCCATATCCTACAATGAGCAGTTCTTC CASSSGLAGAISYNEQFF
TRBJ2-2 . TRBD2 TRBV14 TGTGCCAGCAGCCACCTAGCGGGAGTCGGGGAGCTGTTTTTT CASSHLAGVGELFF
TRBJ1-5 . . TRBV6-5 TGTGCCAGCACTCCTAGGGGGAGCAGGCAGCCCCAGCATTTT CASTPRGSRQPQHF
TRBJ1-2 . . TRBV6-4 TGTGCCACCCTAGGGGGTAAGGATGGCTACACCTTC CATLGGKDGYTF
TRBJ2-7 . TRBD1 TRBV9 TGTGCCAGCAGCGTTTTGGGACAGGGGACTTACGAGCAGTACTTC CASSVLGQGTYEQYF
TRBJ2-1 . TRBD2 TRBV7-9 TGTGCCAGCAGCCTAGGGGCGGGACTAGCGGACAATGAGCAGTTCTTC CASSLGAGLADNEQFF
TRBJ1-1 . . TRBV6-6 TGTGCCAGCAGTCCCGGACAGCTGGATGCTTTCTTT CASSPGQLDAFF
TRBJ2-3 . . TRBV5-6 TGTGCCAGCAGCTTGGGACAAGCAACACGCACAGATACGCAGTATTTT CASSLGQATRTDTQYF